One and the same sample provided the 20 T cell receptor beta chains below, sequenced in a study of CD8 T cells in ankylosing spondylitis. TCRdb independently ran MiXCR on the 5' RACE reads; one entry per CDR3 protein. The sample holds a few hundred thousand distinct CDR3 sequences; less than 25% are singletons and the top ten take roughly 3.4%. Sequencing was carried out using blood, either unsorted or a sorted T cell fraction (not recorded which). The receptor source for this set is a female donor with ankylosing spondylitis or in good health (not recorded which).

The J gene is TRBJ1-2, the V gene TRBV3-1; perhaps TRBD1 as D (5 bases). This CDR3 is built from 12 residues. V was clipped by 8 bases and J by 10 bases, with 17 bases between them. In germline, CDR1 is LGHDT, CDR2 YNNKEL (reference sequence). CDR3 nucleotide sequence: TGTGCCAGCTCCTTCAGGGACCAGATCTACACCTTC. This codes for CASSFRDQIYTF.

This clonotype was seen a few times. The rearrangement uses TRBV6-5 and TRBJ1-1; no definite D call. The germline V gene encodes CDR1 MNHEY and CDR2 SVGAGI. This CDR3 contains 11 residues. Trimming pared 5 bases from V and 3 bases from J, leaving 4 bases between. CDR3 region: CASSRYTEAFF. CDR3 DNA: TGTGCCAGCAGTAGGTACACTGAAGCTTTCTTT.

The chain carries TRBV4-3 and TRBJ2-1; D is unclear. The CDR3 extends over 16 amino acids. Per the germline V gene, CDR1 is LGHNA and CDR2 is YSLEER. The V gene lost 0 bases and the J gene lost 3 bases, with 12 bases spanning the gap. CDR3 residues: CASSQDDWIGYNEQFF. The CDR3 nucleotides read TGCGCCAGCAGCCAAGATGATTGGATTGGCTACAATGAGCAGTTCTTC.

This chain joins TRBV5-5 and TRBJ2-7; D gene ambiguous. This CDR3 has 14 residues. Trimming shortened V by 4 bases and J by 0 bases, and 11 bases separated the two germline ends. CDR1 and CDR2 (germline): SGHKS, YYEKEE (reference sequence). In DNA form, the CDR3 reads TGTGCCAGCAGCCTCCGACTCAACTCCTACGAGCAGTACTTC. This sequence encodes CASSLRLNSYEQYF.

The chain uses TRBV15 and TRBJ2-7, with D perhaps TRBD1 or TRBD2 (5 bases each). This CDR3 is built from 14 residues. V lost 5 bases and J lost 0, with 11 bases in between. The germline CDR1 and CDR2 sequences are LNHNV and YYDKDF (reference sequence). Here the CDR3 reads CATSPGTNSYEQYF. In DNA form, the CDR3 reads TGTGCCACCAGCCCCGGGACGAACTCCTACGAGCAGTACTTC.

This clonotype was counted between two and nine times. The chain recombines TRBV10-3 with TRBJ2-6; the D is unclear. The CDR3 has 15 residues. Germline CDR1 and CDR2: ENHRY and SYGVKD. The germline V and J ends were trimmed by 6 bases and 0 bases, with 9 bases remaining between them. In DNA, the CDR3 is TGTGCCATCAGCGCCTTGACCTCTGGGGCCAACGTCCTGACTTTC. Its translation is CAISALTSGANVLTF.

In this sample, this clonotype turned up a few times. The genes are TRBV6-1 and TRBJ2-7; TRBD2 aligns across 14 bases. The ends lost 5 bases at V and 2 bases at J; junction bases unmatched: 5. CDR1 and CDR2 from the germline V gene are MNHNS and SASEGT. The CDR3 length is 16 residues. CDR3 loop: CASSRLAGGLTYEQYF. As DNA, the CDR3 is TGTGCCAGCAGTCGACTAGCGGGAGGGCTCACCTACGAGCAGTACTTC.

The CDR3 sequence: CSVEPGQGALGTDTQYF. The CDR3, as DNA: TGCAGCGTTGAACCGGGACAGGGGGCGCTTGGCACAGATACGCAGTATTTT. This rearrangement joins TRBV29-1 to TRBJ2-3; TRBD1 matches at 12 bases. The V gene's germline CDR1 is SQVTM and CDR2 ANQGSEA. CDR3 length: 17 residues. Trimming removed 2 bases from V and 1 base from J; junction bases left unmatched: 7.

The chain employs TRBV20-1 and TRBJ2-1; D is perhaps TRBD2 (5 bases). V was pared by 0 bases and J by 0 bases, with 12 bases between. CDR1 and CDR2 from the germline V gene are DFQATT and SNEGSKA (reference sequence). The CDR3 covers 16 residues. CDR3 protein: CSARDPRGSSYNEQFF. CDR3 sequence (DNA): TGCAGTGCTAGAGACCCCCGGGGTAGCTCCTACAATGAGCAGTTCTTC.

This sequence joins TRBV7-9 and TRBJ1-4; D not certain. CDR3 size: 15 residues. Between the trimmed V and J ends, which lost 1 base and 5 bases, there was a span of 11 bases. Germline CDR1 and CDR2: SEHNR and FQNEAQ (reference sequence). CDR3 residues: CASSLGSVYNEKLFF. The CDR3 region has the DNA TGTGCCAGCAGCTTAGGGTCCGTTTACAATGAAAAACTGTTTTTT.

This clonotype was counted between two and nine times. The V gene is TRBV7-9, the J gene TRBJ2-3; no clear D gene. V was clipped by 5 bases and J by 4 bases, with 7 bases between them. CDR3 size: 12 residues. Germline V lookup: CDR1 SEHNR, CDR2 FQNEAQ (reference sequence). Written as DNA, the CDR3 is TGTGCCAGCAGCCCTAGGGCAGATACGCAGTATTTT. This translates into CASSPRADTQYF.

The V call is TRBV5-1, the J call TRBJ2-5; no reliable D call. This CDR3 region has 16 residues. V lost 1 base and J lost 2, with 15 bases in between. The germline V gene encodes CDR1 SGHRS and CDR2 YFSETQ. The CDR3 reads CASSLNPPGPQETQYF. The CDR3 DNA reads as TGCGCCAGCAGCTTGAATCCGCCGGGCCCACAAGAGACCCAGTACTTC.

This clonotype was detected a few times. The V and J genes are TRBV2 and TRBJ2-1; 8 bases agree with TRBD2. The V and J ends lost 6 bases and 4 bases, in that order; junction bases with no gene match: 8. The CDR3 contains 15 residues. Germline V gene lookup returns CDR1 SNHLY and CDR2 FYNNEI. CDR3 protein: CASSGTGGPYNEQFF. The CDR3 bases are TGTGCCAGCAGCGGTACGGGAGGGCCTTACAATGAGCAGTTCTTC.

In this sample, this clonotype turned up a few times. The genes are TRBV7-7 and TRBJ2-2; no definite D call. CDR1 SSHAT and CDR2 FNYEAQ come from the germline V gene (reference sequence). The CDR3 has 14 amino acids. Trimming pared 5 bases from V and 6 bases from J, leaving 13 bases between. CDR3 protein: CASSPNVGSGELFF. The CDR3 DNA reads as TGTGCCAGCAGCCCCAACGTGGGATCCGGGGAGCTGTTTTTT.

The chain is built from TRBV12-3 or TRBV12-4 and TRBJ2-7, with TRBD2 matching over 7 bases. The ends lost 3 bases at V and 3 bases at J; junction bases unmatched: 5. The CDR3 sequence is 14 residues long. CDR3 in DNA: TGTGCCAGCAGTTTGAGCGGGACGAACTACGAGCAGTACTTC. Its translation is CASSLSGTNYEQYF.

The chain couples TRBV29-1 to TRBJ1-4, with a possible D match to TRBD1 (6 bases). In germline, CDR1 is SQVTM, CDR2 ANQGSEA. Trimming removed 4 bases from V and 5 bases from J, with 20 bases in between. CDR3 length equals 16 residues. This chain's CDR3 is CSVAGMAGRGNEKLFF. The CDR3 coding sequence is TGCAGCGTTGCAGGGATGGCCGGGAGGGGGAATGAAAAACTGTTTTTT.

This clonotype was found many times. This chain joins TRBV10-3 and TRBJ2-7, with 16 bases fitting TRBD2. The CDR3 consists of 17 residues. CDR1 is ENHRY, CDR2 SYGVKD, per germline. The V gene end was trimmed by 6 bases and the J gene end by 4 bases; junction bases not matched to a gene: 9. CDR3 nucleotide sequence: TGTGCCATCAGGGGACTAGCGGGAGGGGAACAGAGGTACGAGCAGTACTTC. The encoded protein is CAIRGLAGGEQRYEQYF.

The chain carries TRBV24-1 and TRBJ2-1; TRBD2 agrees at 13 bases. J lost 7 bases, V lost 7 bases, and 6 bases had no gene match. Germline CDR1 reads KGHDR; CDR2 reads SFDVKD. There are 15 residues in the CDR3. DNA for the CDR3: TGTGCCACCAGCGATGGACTAGCGGGAGTAAATGAGCAGTTCTTC. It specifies CATSDGLAGVNEQFF.

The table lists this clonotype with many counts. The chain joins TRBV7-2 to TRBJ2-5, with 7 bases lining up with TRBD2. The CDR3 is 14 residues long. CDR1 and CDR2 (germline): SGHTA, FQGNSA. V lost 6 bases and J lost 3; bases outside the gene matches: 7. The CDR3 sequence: CASSSFREEETQYF. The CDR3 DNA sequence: TGTGCCAGCAGTTCTTTCCGGGAGGAAGAGACCCAGTACTTC.

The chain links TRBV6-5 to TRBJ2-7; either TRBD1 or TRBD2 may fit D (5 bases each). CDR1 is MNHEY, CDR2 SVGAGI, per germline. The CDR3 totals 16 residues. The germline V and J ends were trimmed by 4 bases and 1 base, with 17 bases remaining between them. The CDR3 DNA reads TGTGCCAGCAGTTTGGGACCTCAGAGTCAGTCCTACGAGCAGTACTTC. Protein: CASSLGPQSQSYEQYF.